Shown below are 20 T cell receptor beta chains from a single sample sequenced in a study of T cell repertoires in cytomegalovirus infection. Their recognized antigens are unknown. TCRdb called the reads again in MiXCR, with one record for every CDR3 protein. The data show fewer than 900,000 distinct CDR3 sequences, about 27% seen once. The sequenced sample was cultured CD8+ T cells from PBMCs, obtained from culture after CMV antigen stimulation. These TCRs come from a human donor in good health (CMV status not recorded). Some clones in this sample may be carry-over from other donors' samples.

The chain links TRBV5-1 to TRBJ2-1; 7 positions agree with TRBD2. V was clipped by 0 bases and J by 4 bases; unmatched bases: 13. Per germline, CDR1 SGHRS and CDR2 YFSETQ. This CDR3 comprises 18 residues. CDR3 bases: TGCGCCAGCAGCTTGGTTCGGGGGGACCTACGGGGATACAATGAGCAGTTCTTC. Amino acid sequence: CASSLVRGDLRGYNEQFF.

This clonotype was counted at least ten times. The chain links TRBV7-8 to TRBJ1-5; weak D call: TRBD1 (5 bases). Germline V gene data show CDR1 as SGHVS and CDR2 as FQNEAQ. The CDR3 is made up of 15 amino acids. Trimming shortened V by 0 bases and J by 6 bases, and 12 bases separated the two germline ends. The CDR3 sequence: CASSLAGVGIQPQHF. The CDR3 coding sequence is TGTGCCAGCAGCTTAGCAGGGGTGGGGATTCAGCCCCAGCATTTT.

This clonotype was seen a few times. The chain links TRBV28 to TRBJ2-3; D not certain. V was shortened by 3 bases and J by 2 bases, with 9 bases between the two germline ends. The CDR3 has 14 residues. The germline CDR1 and CDR2 sequences are MDHEN and SYDVKM. The CDR3 here is CASSLSDNTDTQYF. In nucleotides, the CDR3 is TGTGCCAGCAGTTTGTCCGATAACACAGATACGCAGTATTTT.

The count of this clonotype is one. The V and J genes are TRBV9 and TRBJ2-3; tentatively, D is TRBD1 (6 bases). The CDR3 is made up of 15 amino acids. V was clipped by 3 bases and J by 2 bases, with 13 bases between them. Germline CDR1 and CDR2: SGDLS and YYNGEE. CDR3: CASSDTGMYTDTQYF. The CDR3 DNA is TGTGCCAGCAGCGACACAGGGATGTACACAGATACGCAGTATTTT.

CDR3 nucleotides: TGTGCCAGCAGCCAAGTAAGGGGGCTTTACCAAGAGACCCAGTACTTC. Its protein is CASSQVRGLYQETQYF. This chain connects TRBV14 to TRBJ2-5; 7 nucleotides align to TRBD1. The trim removed 1 base at V and 0 bases at J, leaving 5 bases unmatched. The CDR3 is 16 residues long. From germline, CDR1 is SGHDN and CDR2 FVKESK.

V and J are TRBV7-6 and TRBJ2-2; either TRBD1 or TRBD2 may fit D (5 bases each). V lost 1 base and J 7 bases, leaving 22 bases between the germline ends. The V gene's germline CDR1 is SGHVS and CDR2 FNYEAQ. CDR3 length equals 18 residues. CDR3 DNA: TGTGCCAGCAGCTTAGAGGCCGGGGCGCGTAAACCTGACGGGGAGCTGTTTTTT. This translates into CASSLEAGARKPDGELFF.

The chain links TRBV12-3 or TRBV12-4 to TRBJ2-1, with D possibly being TRBD2 (6 bases). V was clipped by 3 bases and J by 5 bases, with 8 bases between them. CDR3 size: 13 residues. CDR3 residues: CASSFGTDNEQFF. CDR3 nucleotides: TGTGCCAGCAGTTTTGGGACTGACAATGAGCAGTTCTTC.

This clonotype is a singleton in its sample. The rearrangement joins TRBV27 to TRBJ1-2; TRBD1 aligns across 8 bases. The CDR3 totals 14 residues. Trimming took 5 bases from V and 5 from J; bases not matched to a gene: 7. Germline V gene sequence: CDR1 MNHEY, CDR2 SMNVEV (reference sequence). CDR3 amino acids: CASSPRTGRYGYTF. The DNA for the CDR3 is TGTGCCAGCAGTCCAAGGACAGGGCGTTATGGCTACACCTTC.

In its sample, this clonotype was seen a few times. The chain couples TRBV19 to TRBJ1-1; no reliable D call. Germline-derived CDR1 and CDR2 are LNHDA and SQIVND (reference sequence). CDR3 size: 12 residues. V was shortened by 9 bases and J by 4 bases, with 12 bases between the two germline ends. The CDR3 sequence: CASYDGVTEAFF. The CDR3 DNA reads TGTGCCAGCTACGACGGAGTCACTGAAGCTTTCTTT.

This clonotype was counted ten times or more. This chain links TRBV11-2 with TRBJ1-1; D gene ambiguous. V was cut by 1 base and J by 8 bases, with 5 bases left in between. Per the germline V gene, CDR1 is SGHAT and CDR2 is FQNNGV. This CDR3 comprises 11 residues. CDR3 amino acids: CASSLAREAFF. The CDR3 DNA sequence: TGTGCCAGCAGCTTAGCAAGGGAAGCTTTCTTT.

This chain joins TRBV5-1 and TRBJ1-1; D ambiguous. Germline lookup yields CDR1 SGHRS and CDR2 YFSETQ. The CDR3 consists of 12 residues. The V end was cut by 7 bases, the J end by 1 base, with 8 bases between. This CDR3 is CASARSNTEAFF. In DNA form, the CDR3 reads TGCGCCAGCGCCAGATCGAACACTGAAGCTTTCTTT.

This clonotype was picked up a small number of times. This rearrangement joins TRBV6-2 or TRBV6-3 to TRBJ2-4; D is undetermined. This CDR3 has 13 amino acids. Trimming cost V 5 bases and J 4 bases, with 9 bases left between them. Germline V gene lookup returns CDR1 MNHEY and CDR2 SVGEGT. CDR3 residues: CASSLTRKNIQYF. CDR3 in DNA: TGTGCCAGCAGTCTTACGAGGAAAAACATTCAGTACTTC.

The chain carries TRBV6-6 and TRBJ1-1, with D perhaps matching TRBD1 (5 bases). V was shortened by 8 bases and J by 4 bases, with 17 bases between the two germline ends. CDR3 length: 14 residues. CDR1 is MNHNY, CDR2 SVGAGI, per germline (reference sequence). CDR3 bases: TGTGCCAGCTGGAGCCTGGGGGGATTCACTGAAGCTTTCTTT. This encodes CASWSLGGFTEAFF.

This clonotype came up a few times. This chain joins TRBV7-6 and TRBJ2-1; 9 positions match TRBD1. The CDR3 length is 17 residues. J gave up 2 bases and V 1 base, and 6 bases lay outside the gene matches. The germline gives CDR1 SGHVS, CDR2 FNYEAQ. CDR3: CASSLEFRDRAYNEQFF. The CDR3 coding sequence is TGTGCCAGCAGCTTAGAATTTCGGGACAGGGCCTACAATGAGCAGTTCTTC.

The gene calls are TRBV12-3 or TRBV12-4 and TRBJ1-4; D is perhaps TRBD1 (5 bases). The V end lost 4 bases, the J end lost 8 bases, and 20 bases lay between the germline ends. The CDR3 totals 16 residues. In DNA, the CDR3 is TGTGCCAGCAGTTCAGGACAAGACTTGGGAAGCGAAAAACTGTTTTTT. This gives the protein CASSSGQDLGSEKLFF.

The chain is built from TRBV20-1 and TRBJ1-2; D is possibly TRBD1 (5 bases). The V end was cut by 5 bases, the J end by 0 bases, with 22 bases between. CDR1 and CDR2 (germline): DFQATT, SNEGSKA (reference sequence). The CDR3 length is 17 residues. The chain's CDR3 is CSAPFIGIGTTNYGYTF. The CDR3 DNA sequence: TGCAGTGCTCCTTTCATAGGGATTGGGACGACTAACTATGGCTACACCTTC.

A few counts support this clonotype. The chain uses TRBV6-5 and TRBJ1-1, with a possible D match to TRBD1 (5 bases). In germline, CDR1 is MNHEY, CDR2 SVGAGI. V was cut by 3 bases and J by 1 base, with 12 bases left in between. The CDR3 loop spans 15 amino acids. The CDR3 DNA follows: TGTGCCAGCAGTTATTCGTACACAGGGAACACTGAAGCTTTCTTT. Its translation: CASSYSYTGNTEAFF.

The V gene is TRBV27, the J gene TRBJ1-2; 7 bases align to TRBD1. The germline gives CDR1 MNHEY, CDR2 SMNVEV (reference sequence). The CDR3 extends over 14 amino acids. V dropped 5 bases and J dropped 5; count of bases not matched to a gene: 8. CDR3 nucleotide sequence: TGTGCCAGCAGTCCCTCCGGGACAGAGTATGGCTACACCTTC. Its translation: CASSPSGTEYGYTF.

Points on this clonotype: A much larger clone differs from this one at a single base, so this may be a read error. The chain links TRBV7-9 to TRBJ2-3, with D perhaps matching TRBD1 or TRBD2 (6 bases each). The V gene's germline CDR1 is SEHNR and CDR2 FQNEAQ (reference sequence). The CDR3 length is 15 residues. The DNA for the CDR3 is TGTACCAGCAGCTTACCGGCTCGAGGGGGGGATACGCAGTATTTT. Amino acid sequence: CTSSLPARGGDTQYF.

In this sample, this clonotype turned up a few times. This chain links TRBV6-5 with TRBJ2-7; 8 bases are a match to TRBD2. The CDR3 runs 13 residues. V lost 2 bases and J lost 6; bases outside the gene matches: 3. Germline CDR1 is MNHEY and CDR2 is SVGAGI. CDR3 in amino acids: CASSYIAGGEQYV. CDR3 in DNA: TGTGCCAGCAGTTACATCGCGGGGGGCGAGCAGTACGTC.